This passage covers 23 T cell receptor beta chains from one sample sequenced in a study of cytomegalovirus exposure and HLA in healthy donors (dated by TCRdb to the late 2010s). Receptor libraries were prepared by the immunoSEQ multiplex PCR assay. For the multiplex PCR, a mixture combining 60 forward primers for TCR Vbeta segments and 13 reverse primers for TCR Jbeta segments was used. In its TCRdb copy, this immuneACCESS table keeps in-frame sequences only and misses some clones. Where compared with another copy, unresolved V genes explain less than half of these, and the others have no known cause. The table for this sample lists approximately 220,000 clones; 75% to 90% of them were counted only once. Roughly 0.71% of the sample belongs to the ten largest clones. Input material: PBMCs. All receptors come from a boy aged 2 to 10 in good health and CMV-seronegative.

The chain links TRBV21-1 to TRBJ2-2; the table's D gene call, TRBD2, was not cross checked with the DNA. TRBV21-1 is given as a pseudogene. This CDR3 comprises 15 residues. This CDR3 reads CASTYSRVNTGELFF. The CDR3 DNA is TGTGCCAGCACCTACTCCCGCGTTAACACCGGGGAGCTGTTTTTT.

J is TRBJ1-3 and V is TRBV11-2; D gene ambiguous. CDR3 size: 15 residues. The V gene's germline CDR1 is SGHAT and CDR2 FQNNGV. The V and J ends lost 1 base and 2 bases respectively, with 9 bases between them. The CDR3 protein is CASSLGAHPGNTIYF. The CDR3 region has the DNA TGTGCCAGCAGCTTAGGCGCCCACCCTGGAAACACCATATATTTT.

This chain connects TRBV29-1 to TRBJ2-7; 12 positions match TRBD2. CDR3 length equals 14 residues. CDR1 is SQVTM and CDR2 is ANQGSEA in the germline V gene. J gave up 6 bases and V 4 bases, and 7 bases lay outside the gene matches. The CDR3 reads CSVVALLAGGEQYF. CDR3 coding DNA: TGCAGCGTTGTGGCTTTACTAGCGGGAGGCGAGCAGTACTTC.

The chain has TRBV9 and TRBJ1-5; 8 bases align to TRBD1. V was clipped by 4 bases and J by 0 bases; unmatched bases: 6. The CDR3 is made up of 16 amino acids. Germline V CDR1 and CDR2: SGDLS, YYNGEE. The CDR3 region has the DNA TGTGCCAGCAGCAGGGGGACAGGAGATAGCAATCAGCCCCAGCATTTT. Protein sequence: CASSRGTGDSNQPQHF.

This chain uses TRBV19 with TRBJ2-7; a possible D gene is TRBD2 (6 bases). V was trimmed by 6 bases and J by 2 bases, leaving 14 bases between them. The germline V gene has CDR1 LNHDA and CDR2 SQIVND (reference sequence). The CDR3 length is 14 residues. The CDR3 nucleotides read TGTGCCAGTAGCCCGACTAGGGCTACCTACGAGCAGTACTTC. Protein product: CASSPTRATYEQYF.

V and J are TRBV27 and TRBJ2-5, with TRBD1 matching 7 bases. V lost 5 bases and J lost 0; bases outside the gene matches: 9. The CDR3 loop spans 16 amino acids. Germline V lookup: CDR1 MNHEY, CDR2 SMNVEV (reference sequence). The CDR3 DNA reads as TGTGCCAGCAGTCACCTACTCAGGGGGAACCAAGAGACCCAGTACTTC. Protein sequence: CASSHLLRGNQETQYF.

The V gene is TRBV10-3, the J gene TRBJ2-1; weak D call: TRBD1 (6 bases). In germline, CDR1 is ENHRY, CDR2 SYGVKD. The V gene lost 6 bases and the J gene lost 9 bases, with 18 bases spanning the gap. This CDR3 has 14 amino acids. In DNA form, the CDR3 reads TGTGCCATCAGGGGGGTTAGGGGGAGAGGTGAGCAGTTCTTC. Protein: CAIRGVRGRGEQFF.

This clone was picked up a small number of times. This chain uses TRBV10-3 with TRBJ1-5; D gene uncertain. The CDR3 extends over 12 amino acids. Germline V CDR1 and CDR2: ENHRY, SYGVKD. Deletions cut 6 bases from V and 8 bases from J, with 11 bases between. CDR3 residues: CAISRPGEPQHF. The CDR3, as DNA: TGTGCCATCAGCCGTCCCGGGGAGCCCCAGCATTTT.

The J gene is TRBJ1-2, the V gene TRBV6-5; 10 bases are a match to TRBD1. The CDR3 runs 13 residues. V dropped 8 bases and J dropped 4; count of bases not matched to a gene: 4. Looked up from germline, CDR1 is MNHEY and CDR2 is SVGAGI. In DNA form, the CDR3 reads TGTGCCAGCCGGGACAGGGGTCCCTATGGCTACACCTTC. Its protein product is CASRDRGPYGYTF.

This chain joins TRBV2 and TRBJ2-7, with TRBD2 identical over 7 bases. Trimming removed 8 bases from V and 0 bases from J; junction bases left unmatched: 13. The CDR3 has 16 amino acids. CDR1 SNHLY and CDR2 FYNNEI come from the germline V gene. The CDR3 protein is CASWGGAGVSSYEQYF. Written as DNA, the CDR3 is TGTGCCAGCTGGGGCGGGGCGGGGGTTAGCTCCTACGAGCAGTACTTC.

The chain recombines TRBV30 with TRBJ1-6; 8 bases fit TRBD1. Germline lookup yields CDR1 GTSNPN and CDR2 SVGIG (reference sequence). This CDR3 contains 14 residues. V gave up 4 bases and J gave up 10 bases; unmatched junction bases: 9. The CDR3, as DNA: TGTGCCTGGATTGGCCAGGGGGCCGGGTCACCCCTCCACTTT. Protein: CAWIGQGAGSPLHF.

The V call is TRBV13, the J call TRBJ2-1, with D possibly matching TRBD2 (5 bases). The CDR3 sequence is 11 residues long. The V end lost 5 bases, the J end lost 7 bases, and 6 bases lay between the germline ends. Germline V gives CDR1 PRHDT, CDR2 FYEKMQ (reference sequence). The CDR3 loop reads CASSRGNEQFF. CDR3 bases: TGTGCCAGCAGCCGAGGGAATGAGCAGTTCTTC.

The V call is TRBV7-2, the J call TRBJ2-5, with 16 bases aligning to TRBD2. The CDR3 is 16 residues long. CDR1 and CDR2 from the germline V gene are SGHTA and FQGNSA. The junction had 4 bases not matched to a gene; V was cut back by 5 bases and J by 4 bases. The CDR3 bases are TGTGCCAGCAGCGGGACTAGCGGGAGGGCAGGAGAGACCCAGTACTTC. This encodes CASSGTSGRAGETQYF.

This clone was found once. The chain employs TRBV19 and TRBJ2-1, with D maybe TRBD2 (7 bases). The V end lost 3 bases, the J end lost 8 bases, and 14 bases lay between the germline ends. From germline, CDR1 is LNHDA and CDR2 SQIVND (reference sequence). This CDR3 contains 14 residues. In nucleotides, the CDR3 is TGTGCCAGTAGTATCTTTGGGGGGGCAGATGAGCAGTTCTTC. Protein: CASSIFGGADEQFF.

The chain uses TRBV5-5 and TRBJ1-1; perhaps TRBD1 as D (5 bases). Germline V CDR1 and CDR2: SGHKS, YYEKEE (reference sequence). Trimming removed 2 bases at V and 4 bases at J, with 9 bases between. The CDR3 is 13 residues long. Here the CDR3 DNA reads TGTGCCAGCAGCTTAGGGGTTTCCACTGAAGCTTTCTTT. It yields the protein CASSLGVSTEAFF.

The chain carries TRBV10-2 and TRBJ2-3; 7 positions match TRBD1. This CDR3 region has 15 residues. J lost 2 bases, V lost 6 bases, and 8 bases had no gene match. Per germline, CDR1 WSHSY and CDR2 SAAADI. The CDR3 DNA reads TGCGCCAGCAGCCCGACAGGGTCTTACACAGATACGCAGTATTTT. Its protein product is CASSPTGSYTDTQYF.

The chain uses TRBV6-1 and TRBJ2-7; D possibly corresponds to TRBD1 (6 bases). V lost 1 base and J lost 7, with 11 bases in between. This CDR3 has 13 amino acids. Germline CDR1 and CDR2: MNHNS and SASEGT. The CDR3 sequence is CASSEVSGVEQYF. The CDR3 DNA is TGTGCCAGCAGTGAAGTCTCAGGGGTAGAGCAGTACTTC.

This chain joins TRBV11-2 and TRBJ1-2; TRBD1 matches 8 bases. Unmatched junction bases numbered 11, after V lost 6 bases and J lost 5 bases. From germline, CDR1 is SGHAT and CDR2 FQNNGV. The CDR3 length is 15 residues. The CDR3, as DNA: TGTGCCAGCAGTTCCCCGGGACAGGTTCCGTATGGCTACACCTTC. Its protein is CASSSPGQVPYGYTF.

The CDR3 reads CASSPTGTGGTDTQYF. DNA of the CDR3: TGTGCCAGCAGCCCCACCGGGACAGGGGGCACAGATACGCAGTATTTT. J is TRBJ2-3 and V is TRBV9, with 10 positions matching TRBD1. Trimming took 4 bases from V and 1 from J; bases not matched to a gene: 6. This CDR3 spans 16 amino acids. In germline, CDR1 is SGDLS, CDR2 YYNGEE.

As for this clone: Other nucleotide sequences in the sample specify the same CDR3. The V call is TRBV2, the J call TRBJ2-7; TRBD1 is a possible D gene (5 bases). V lost 4 bases to trimming and J lost 0 bases, with 7 bases between them. CDR1 and CDR2 (germline): SNHLY, FYNNEI. The CDR3 loop spans 13 amino acids. The CDR3 region has the DNA TGTGCCAGCAGTGGGACACTCTCCTACGAGCAGTACTTC. It is translated as CASSGTLSYEQYF.

The chain has TRBV11-2 and TRBJ2-3, with TRBD2 matching 13 bases. The trim removed 3 bases at V and 3 bases at J, leaving 6 bases unmatched. CDR1 and CDR2 (germline): SGHAT, FQNNGV. The CDR3 is 17 residues long. The DNA of the CDR3 is TGTGCCAGCAGCTTTTCACTAGCGGGAGGGCTAACAGATACGCAGTATTTT. Translated, it gives CASSFSLAGGLTDTQYF.

V usage is TRBV14 and J usage is TRBJ2-1; D gene ambiguous. Trimming removed 4 bases from V and 2 bases from J, with 12 bases in between. The CDR3 is made up of 15 amino acids. Germline CDR1 and CDR2: SGHDN and FVKESK. CDR3 sequence (DNA): TGTGCCAGCAGCCTGGGCCGTGAGCCCTACAATGAGCAGTTCTTC. Translating it yields CASSLGREPYNEQFF.

The chain joins TRBV11-2 to TRBJ2-2, with a possible D match to TRBD1 (7 bases). Trimming stripped 6 bases from V and 3 bases from J, with 11 bases between. Germline V gene data show CDR1 as SGHAT and CDR2 as FQNNGV. The CDR3 spans 14 residues. CDR3 region: CASSRRGDTGELFF. Here the CDR3 DNA reads TGTGCCAGCAGTCGCAGGGGGGACACCGGGGAGCTGTTTTTT.